This T cell receptor (beta chain) was found in a study of shared clonotypes between healthy human individuals. Study-wide findings and caveats: Naive subsets generally had larger estimated richness than memory subsets.

Profiled with immunoSEQ multiplex PCR; TCRdb holds only in-frame clones, not every one. The sample includes 2 million to 2.5 million clones, under 97% of them seen just once. Comment on this clone: Its specificity is not known.

Germline CDR1 and CDR2: LNHDA and SQIVND (reference sequence). V lost 4 bases and J lost 3; bases outside the gene matches: 7. The CDR3 spans 15 residues. The sample consisted of naive CD4+ T cells sorted from blood. The subset here: CD45RA+ positively selected. The genes are TRBV19 and TRBJ2-7, with 9 positions matching TRBD1. This clonotype was obtained from a young man in good health. In DNA form, the CDR3 reads TGTGCCAGTAGTACTAGGACAGGGGTTAACTACGAGCAGTACTTC. As protein: CASSTRTGVNYEQYF.